A selection of T cell receptor beta chains follows, all from one sample in a study of shared clonotypes between healthy human individuals. TCRdb's table, derived via immunoSEQ multiplex PCR, lists solely in-frame clones and lacks some. Of some 550,000 clones listed, 95% to 98% are singletons. The source material was naive CD4+ T cells sorted from blood. These receptors were collected from a woman aged 25-40 years in good health. Both conserved end residues are part of each CDR3. D genes are given only for firm matches. Rows may omit the clone size; those that give it use once, few, many or a size class.

D gene: -; clone size: -; J gene: TRBJ1-1; V gene: TRBV5-4; CDR3 protein: CASSSPRGAENTEAFF; CDR3 DNA: TGTGCCAGCAGCTCGCCCCGGGGGGCGGAGAACACTGAAGCTTTCTTT
D gene: TRBD2; clone size: -; J gene: TRBJ2-1; V gene: TRBV7-9; CDR3 protein: CASSPGLAQYNEQFF; CDR3 DNA: TGTGCCAGCAGCCCGGGACTAGCGCAGTACAATGAGCAGTTCTTC
D gene: TRBD2; clone size: -; J gene: TRBJ2-3; V gene: TRBV5-6; CDR3 protein: CASSLVGWTSGRAADTQYF; CDR3 DNA: TGTGCCAGCAGCTTGGTTGGTTGGACTAGCGGGAGGGCGGCAGATACGCAGTATTTT
D gene: -; clone size: -; J gene: TRBJ2-2; V gene: TRBV6-1; CDR3 protein: CASIVAGELFF; CDR3 DNA: TGTGCCAGCATCGTGGCCGGGGAGCTGTTTTTT
D gene: -; clone size: once; J gene: TRBJ2-7; V gene: TRBV4-1; CDR3 protein: CASSQALKTSYEQYF; CDR3 DNA: TGCGCCAGCAGCCAGGCCCTGAAAACCTCCTACGAGCAGTACTTC
D gene: TRBD2; clone size: once; J gene: TRBJ2-7; V gene: TRBV27; CDR3 protein: CASSPLAGSSYEQYF; CDR3 DNA: TGTGCCAGCAGTCCCCTAGCGGGCAGCTCCTACGAGCAGTACTTC
D gene: TRBD2; clone size: -; J gene: TRBJ2-3; V gene: TRBV10-3; CDR3 protein: CAISDFAGVGDTQYF; CDR3 DNA: TGTGCCATCAGTGACTTCGCGGGAGTGGGAGATACGCAGTATTTT
D gene: -; clone size: -; J gene: TRBJ1-4; V gene: TRBV7-9; CDR3 protein: CASSKRDTNEKLFF; CDR3 DNA: TGTGCCAGCAGCAAGCGGGACACTAATGAAAAACTGTTTTTT
D gene: TRBD2; clone size: -; J gene: TRBJ2-3; V gene: TRBV11-2; CDR3 protein: CASSPYGGGTDTQYF; CDR3 DNA: TGTGCCAGCAGCCCCTACGGGGGAGGGACAGATACGCAGTATTTT
D gene: -; clone size: -; J gene: TRBJ1-4; V gene: TRBV21-1; CDR3 protein: CASSKGRDRGSEKLFF; CDR3 DNA: TGTGCCAGCAGCAAAGGAAGGGACAGGGGTTCCGAAAAACTGTTTTTT
D gene: -; clone size: -; J gene: TRBJ2-7; V gene: TRBV4-1; CDR3 protein: CASSQFPGLARLLSYEQYF; CDR3 DNA: TGCGCCAGCAGCCAATTTCCTGGGCTAGCGAGACTCCTATCCTACGAGCAGTACTTC
D gene: TRBD2; clone size: -; J gene: TRBJ2-2; V gene: TRBV6-1; CDR3 protein: CASSAQLAANTGELFF; CDR3 DNA: TGTGCCAGCAGTGCCCAACTAGCGGCTAACACCGGGGAGCTGTTTTTT
D gene: -; clone size: -; J gene: TRBJ2-1; V gene: TRBV18; CDR3 protein: CASSHLDEGSFF; CDR3 DNA: TGTGCCAGCTCCCACCTGGACGAGGGCAGTTTCTTC
D gene: -; clone size: -; J gene: TRBJ2-5; V gene: TRBV29-1; CDR3 protein: CSVEYALETQYF; CDR3 DNA: TGCAGCGTTGAATACGCATTGGAGACCCAGTACTTC
D gene: -; clone size: -; J gene: TRBJ2-1; V gene: TRBV11-2; CDR3 protein: CASSLVLVHEQFF; CDR3 DNA: TGTGCCAGCAGCTTAGTTCTAGTCCATGAGCAGTTCTTC
D gene: -; clone size: -; J gene: TRBJ2-5; V gene: TRBV18; CDR3 protein: CASSPGGETQYF; CDR3 DNA: TGTGCCAGCTCACCAGGGGGGGAGACCCAGTACTTC
D gene: TRBD1; clone size: -; J gene: TRBJ2-1; V gene: TRBV7-3; CDR3 protein: CASSRSGTGFNEQFF; CDR3 DNA: TGTGCCAGCAGCCGATCAGGGACAGGGTTCAATGAGCAGTTCTTC
D gene: -; clone size: once; J gene: TRBJ2-6; V gene: TRBV7-6; CDR3 protein: CASSLGHGANVLTF; CDR3 DNA: TGTGCCAGCAGCTTAGGACACGGGGCCAACGTCCTGACTTTC
D gene: -; clone size: -; J gene: TRBJ1-2; V gene: TRBV7-8; CDR3 protein: CASSSERNYGYTF; CDR3 DNA: TGTGCCAGCAGCTCCGAAAGGAACTATGGCTACACCTTC
D gene: -; clone size: -; J gene: TRBJ2-1; V gene: TRBV5-8; CDR3 protein: CASSLFDYEQFF; CDR3 DNA: TGTGCCAGCAGCTTATTTGATTATGAGCAGTTCTTC
D gene: TRBD2; clone size: -; J gene: TRBJ2-2; V gene: TRBV4-1; CDR3 protein: CASSQEGPTGTSQVGELFF; CDR3 DNA: TGCGCCAGCAGCCAAGAAGGGCCCACCGGGACTAGTCAGGTCGGGGAGCTGTTTTTT
D gene: -; clone size: -; J gene: TRBJ2-3; V gene: TRBV18; CDR3 protein: CASSIPGLTDTQYF; CDR3 DNA: TGTGCCAGCTCAATCCCGGGACTTACAGATACGCAGTATTTT
D gene: -; clone size: once; J gene: TRBJ1-5; V gene: TRBV6-5; CDR3 protein: CASSYSPVPNQPQHF; CDR3 DNA: TGTGCCAGCAGTTACTCGCCGGTCCCCAATCAGCCCCAGCATTTT
D gene: -; clone size: once; J gene: TRBJ2-7; V gene: TRBV28; CDR3 protein: CASSPPTGYPTEQYF; CDR3 DNA: TGTGCCAGCAGTCCGCCCACAGGGTATCCAACCGAGCAGTACTTC
D gene: TRBD2; clone size: -; J gene: TRBJ2-1; V gene: TRBV19; CDR3 protein: CASSSERLAGNEQFF; CDR3 DNA: TGTGCCAGTAGTAGCGAGCGACTAGCCGGCAATGAGCAGTTCTTC
D gene: TRBD1; clone size: -; J gene: TRBJ2-7; V gene: TRBV2; CDR3 protein: CASSDRDRGLEQYF; CDR3 DNA: TGTGCCAGCAGTGACCGGGACAGGGGTCTGGAGCAGTACTTC
D gene: TRBD1; clone size: -; J gene: TRBJ2-1; V gene: TRBV5-1; CDR3 protein: CASSGGQGSYNEQFF; CDR3 DNA: TGCGCCAGCAGCGGGGGACAGGGGTCCTACAATGAGCAGTTCTTC
D gene: -; clone size: -; J gene: TRBJ2-1; V gene: TRBV15; CDR3 protein: CATSRDSRGSYQFF; CDR3 DNA: TGTGCCACCAGCAGAGATTCGAGGGGGAGCTATCAGTTCTTC
D gene: -; clone size: -; J gene: TRBJ1-5; V gene: TRBV5-5; CDR3 protein: CASSFSLYQPQHF; CDR3 DNA: TGTGCCAGCAGCTTCTCCCTGTATCAGCCCCAGCATTTT
D gene: -; clone size: -; J gene: TRBJ2-7; V gene: TRBV18; CDR3 protein: CASSPRGRSSYEQYF; CDR3 DNA: TGTGCCAGCTCACCACGGGGTAGGAGCTCCTACGAGCAGTACTTC
D gene: TRBD1; clone size: once; J gene: TRBJ2-6; V gene: TRBV5-8; CDR3 protein: CASRRTGGVSGANVLTF; CDR3 DNA: TGTGCCAGCAGACGGACAGGGGGGGTCTCTGGGGCCAACGTCCTGACTTTC
D gene: -; clone size: -; J gene: TRBJ1-5; V gene: TRBV7-8; CDR3 protein: CASSPGLSSPQHF; CDR3 DNA: TGTGCCAGCAGCCCCGGTCTTTCGTCGCCCCAGCATTTT
D gene: -; clone size: -; J gene: TRBJ1-4; V gene: TRBV11-1; CDR3 protein: CASSSDPGRRLFF; CDR3 DNA: TGTGCCAGCAGCTCCGACCCGGGGCGAAGGTTGTTTTTT
D gene: -; clone size: once; J gene: TRBJ2-7; V gene: TRBV7-9; CDR3 protein: CASRGQVGNAYEQYF; CDR3 DNA: TGTGCCAGCAGGGGCCAAGTGGGGAACGCCTACGAGCAGTACTTC
D gene: TRBD2; clone size: -; J gene: TRBJ2-7; V gene: TRBV28; CDR3 protein: CASSLSSGMAYEQYF; CDR3 DNA: TGTGCCAGCAGTCTTTCTAGCGGGATGGCCTACGAGCAGTACTTC
D gene: -; clone size: -; J gene: TRBJ2-6; V gene: TRBV28; CDR3 protein: CASSPGAELTLSGANVLTF; CDR3 DNA: TGTGCCAGCAGTCCAGGTGCGGAGTTAACTCTCTCTGGGGCCAACGTCCTGACTTTC
D gene: -; clone size: -; J gene: TRBJ2-7; V gene: TRBV14; CDR3 protein: CASSHGNSEQYF; CDR3 DNA: TGTGCCAGCAGCCACGGGAACTCCGAGCAGTACTTC
D gene: -; clone size: -; J gene: TRBJ2-2; V gene: TRBV29-1; CDR3 protein: CSVDGWGPGELFF; CDR3 DNA: TGCAGCGTTGATGGATGGGGCCCCGGGGAGCTGTTTTTT
D gene: -; clone size: -; J gene: TRBJ2-1; V gene: TRBV5-1; CDR3 protein: CASSLVPLDEQFF; CDR3 DNA: TGCGCCAGCAGCTTGGTCCCCCTCGATGAGCAGTTCTTC
D gene: TRBD2; clone size: -; J gene: TRBJ2-1; V gene: TRBV10-1; CDR3 protein: CASSESLGSGRDNEQFF; CDR3 DNA: TGCGCCAGCAGTGAGTCCTTGGGTAGCGGGAGGGACAATGAGCAGTTCTTC
D gene: -; clone size: -; J gene: TRBJ2-7; V gene: TRBV6-5; CDR3 protein: CASSYGRGPPYEQYF; CDR3 DNA: TGTGCCAGCAGTTACGGGCGCGGGCCGCCCTACGAGCAGTACTTC
D gene: -; clone size: -; J gene: TRBJ2-7; V gene: TRBV9; CDR3 protein: CASSYQGNHEQYF; CDR3 DNA: TGTGCCAGCAGCTACCAGGGAAACCACGAGCAGTACTTC
D gene: TRBD2; clone size: -; J gene: TRBJ2-3; V gene: TRBV2; CDR3 protein: CASGGLSGRAADTQYF; CDR3 DNA: TGTGCCAGCGGGGGCCTGAGCGGGAGGGCCGCAGATACGCAGTATTTT
D gene: -; clone size: -; J gene: TRBJ2-4; V gene: TRBV11-1; CDR3 protein: CASSLGWAKNIQYF; CDR3 DNA: TGTGCCAGCAGCTTAGGTTGGGCCAAAAACATTCAGTACTTC
D gene: TRBD2; clone size: -; J gene: TRBJ2-1; V gene: TRBV28; CDR3 protein: CASSIWTRGAGEQFF; CDR3 DNA: TGTGCCAGCAGTATCTGGACTAGAGGGGCGGGTGAGCAGTTCTTC
D gene: TRBD1; clone size: -; J gene: TRBJ1-1; V gene: TRBV4-1; CDR3 protein: CASSQKAPGQGRTEAFF; CDR3 DNA: TGCGCCAGCAGCCAAAAGGCACCGGGACAGGGGCGTACCGAAGCTTTCTTT
D gene: -; clone size: -; J gene: TRBJ2-7; V gene: TRBV28; CDR3 protein: CASTGGASYEQYF; CDR3 DNA: TGTGCCAGCACCGGGGGCGCCTCCTACGAGCAGTACTTC
D gene: TRBD1; clone size: -; J gene: TRBJ1-5; V gene: TRBV18; CDR3 protein: CASSPQGAQPQHF; CDR3 DNA: TGTGCCAGCTCACCCCAGGGGGCACAGCCCCAGCATTTT
D gene: -; clone size: -; J gene: TRBJ2-2; V gene: TRBV27; CDR3 protein: CASSLGFLSSGELFF; CDR3 DNA: TGTGCCAGCAGTTTAGGGTTTCTGAGCTCCGGGGAGCTGTTTTTT
D gene: TRBD1; clone size: -; J gene: TRBJ1-2; V gene: TRBV15; CDR3 protein: CATSRYGTGSFYGYTF; CDR3 DNA: TGTGCCACCAGCAGATATGGGACAGGTTCGTTCTATGGCTACACCTTC
D gene: TRBD1; clone size: -; J gene: TRBJ2-7; V gene: TRBV18; CDR3 protein: CASSPGQETYEQYF; CDR3 DNA: TGTGCCAGCTCACCGGGACAGGAGACCTACGAGCAGTACTTC